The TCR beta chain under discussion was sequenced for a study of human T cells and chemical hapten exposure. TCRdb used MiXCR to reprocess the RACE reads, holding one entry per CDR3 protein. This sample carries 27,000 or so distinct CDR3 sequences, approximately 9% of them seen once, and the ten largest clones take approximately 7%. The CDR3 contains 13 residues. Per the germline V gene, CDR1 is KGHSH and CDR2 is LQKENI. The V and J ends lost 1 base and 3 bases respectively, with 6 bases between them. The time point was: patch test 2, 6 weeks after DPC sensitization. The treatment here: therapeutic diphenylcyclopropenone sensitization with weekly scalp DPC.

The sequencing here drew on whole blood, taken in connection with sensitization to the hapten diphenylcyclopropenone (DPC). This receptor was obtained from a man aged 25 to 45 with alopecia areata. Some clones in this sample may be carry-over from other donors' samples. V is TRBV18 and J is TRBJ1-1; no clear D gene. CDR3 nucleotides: TGTGCCAGCTCACCACTAAAAGACACTGAAGCTTTCTTT. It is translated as CASSPLKDTEAFF.